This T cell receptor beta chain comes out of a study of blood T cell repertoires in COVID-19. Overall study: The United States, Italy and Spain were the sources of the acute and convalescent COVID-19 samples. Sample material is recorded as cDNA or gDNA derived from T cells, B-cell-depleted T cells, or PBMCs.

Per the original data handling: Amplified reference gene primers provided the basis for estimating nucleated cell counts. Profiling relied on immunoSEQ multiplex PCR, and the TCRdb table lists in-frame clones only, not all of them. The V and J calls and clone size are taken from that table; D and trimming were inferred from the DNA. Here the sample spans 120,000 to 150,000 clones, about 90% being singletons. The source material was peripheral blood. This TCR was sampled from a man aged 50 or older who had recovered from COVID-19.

The CDR3 region has the DNA TGCGCCAGCAGCTTGTCCCAGGGTGGAGATACGCAGTATTTT. It yields the protein CASSLSQGGDTQYF. The gene calls are TRBV5-1 and TRBJ2-3; TRBD1 might be the D (5 bases). CDR1 and CDR2 from the germline V gene are SGHRS and YFSETQ. The V and J ends lost 1 base and 5 bases respectively, with 11 bases between them. The length of the CDR3 is 14 residues. Supplemented by reference TRBV5-1 and TRBJ2-3, the full variable domain reads KAGVTQTPRYLIKTRGQQVTLSCSPISGHRSVSWYQQTPGQGLQFLFEYFSETQRNKGNFPGRFSGRQFSNSRSEMNVSTLELGDSALYLCASSLSQGGDTQYFGPGTRLTVL.